These T cell receptor beta chains were read from a single sample in a study of blood T cell repertoires in COVID-19. Using immunoSEQ multiplex PCR, the repertoire was profiled, and TCRdb retains in-frame clones only, with some absent. The profile shows about 74,000 clones, about 88% of them singletons. Material: peripheral blood. The receptors were gathered from a man between 65 and 79 years old with active or convalescent COVID-19. Both conserved end residues are trimmed from each CDR3.

V gene | CDR3 length | CDR3 protein
TRBV13 | 10 | ASSSLTGEAF
TRBV3-1/TRBV3-2 | 12 | ASSQDEGAYGYT
TRBV9 | 14 | ASSVGAGGTNEKLF
TRBV7-9 | 14 | ASSSGQGRGNTEAF
TRBV5-4 | 13 | ASSVGTGGGETQY
TRBV11-2 | 12 | ASSPAAFTDTQY
TRBV15 | 13 | ATSSPGQPNEKLF
TRBV11-2 | 14 | ASSLNPSTGSYGYT
TRBV6-5 | 13 | ASSIQGSTNEKLF
TRBV10-3 | 13 | AIRPGQGDTGELF
TRBV5-1 | 14 | ASSLEGGGITDTQY
TRBV7-2 | 13 | ASSLRGSRAYEQY
TRBV6-5 | 14 | ASSYPTSGGANEQF
TRBV5-8 | 13 | ASSSGLAGVYEQY
TRBV24-1 | 12 | ATGRGSSTDTQY
TRBV10-1 | 11 | ASRQGLADTQY
TRBV7-2 | 14 | ASSSATSGRFYEQY
TRBV9 | 14 | ASSPADRGGKETQY
TRBV5-6 | 12 | ASSPSDRDTEAF
TRBV20-1 | 14 | SASGLTSGSRGEQF
TRBV5-6 | 14 | ASSLVAGFRSYEQY
TRBV18 | 12 | ASSPYQGQETQY
TRBV7-9 | 14 | ASSLASAGRTDTQY
TRBV6-5 | 13 | ASSPAAEGAYGYT
TRBV27 | 12 | ASSSGLSKNIQY
TRBV19 | 11 | ASARDPSRPQH
TRBV23-1 | 13 | ASSHHRGLNYGYT
TRBV3-1/TRBV3-2 | 12 | ASSPGLATDTQY
TRBV6-5 | 11 | ASTHLSVHTQY
TRBV11-2 | 11 | ASSLVLTGEQF
TRBV19 | 14 | ASSRAGTSASYEQY
TRBV3-1/TRBV3-2 | 16 | ASSQARGNQRYNSPLH
TRBV7-8 | 16 | ASSLALTSGAILYEQY
TRBV15 | 15 | ATSREDRGFSNSPLH
TRBV30 | 12 | AWSVLGGGETQY
TRBV18 | 12 | ASSRTGPNTEAF
TRBV19 | 14 | ASSIREGLMTDTQY
TRBV6-5 | 12 | ASSYQRREGELF
TRBV19 | 11 | ATRRGYQETQY
TRBV7-3 | 13 | ASAQAGGSTDTQY
TRBV29-1 | 13 | SVEGGDRGTDTQY
TRBV2 | 13 | ASSFGQGRNSPLH
TRBV7-9 | 14 | ASSLGRSQGYEKLF
TRBV2 | 12 | ASSPFRTSAEAF
TRBV6-4 | 12 | ASSDGTTNSPLH
TRBV7-2 | 17 | ASSLAPVGTGINIETQY
TRBV7-2 | 17 | ASSTPSWASGVFTDTQY
TRBV7-6 | 14 | ASSLGAQGWTGELF
TRBV14 | 14 | ASSQWGQGLNTEAF
TRBV30 | 11 | ASGPSSYNEQF
TRBV7-3 | 13 | ASSQPDGYYNEQF
TRBV20-1 | 15 | SASGQGRAIKSYEQY
TRBV3-1/TRBV3-2 | 10 | ASRGTGSPLH
TRBV7-7 | 10 | ASSLARGEQF
TRBV7-9 | 12 | ASSLTGPNSPLH
TRBV6-5 | 11 | ASSKQGSYEQY
TRBV5-1 | 13 | ASSLSGADVHEQY
TRBV18 | 11 | ASSDRGPNEQF